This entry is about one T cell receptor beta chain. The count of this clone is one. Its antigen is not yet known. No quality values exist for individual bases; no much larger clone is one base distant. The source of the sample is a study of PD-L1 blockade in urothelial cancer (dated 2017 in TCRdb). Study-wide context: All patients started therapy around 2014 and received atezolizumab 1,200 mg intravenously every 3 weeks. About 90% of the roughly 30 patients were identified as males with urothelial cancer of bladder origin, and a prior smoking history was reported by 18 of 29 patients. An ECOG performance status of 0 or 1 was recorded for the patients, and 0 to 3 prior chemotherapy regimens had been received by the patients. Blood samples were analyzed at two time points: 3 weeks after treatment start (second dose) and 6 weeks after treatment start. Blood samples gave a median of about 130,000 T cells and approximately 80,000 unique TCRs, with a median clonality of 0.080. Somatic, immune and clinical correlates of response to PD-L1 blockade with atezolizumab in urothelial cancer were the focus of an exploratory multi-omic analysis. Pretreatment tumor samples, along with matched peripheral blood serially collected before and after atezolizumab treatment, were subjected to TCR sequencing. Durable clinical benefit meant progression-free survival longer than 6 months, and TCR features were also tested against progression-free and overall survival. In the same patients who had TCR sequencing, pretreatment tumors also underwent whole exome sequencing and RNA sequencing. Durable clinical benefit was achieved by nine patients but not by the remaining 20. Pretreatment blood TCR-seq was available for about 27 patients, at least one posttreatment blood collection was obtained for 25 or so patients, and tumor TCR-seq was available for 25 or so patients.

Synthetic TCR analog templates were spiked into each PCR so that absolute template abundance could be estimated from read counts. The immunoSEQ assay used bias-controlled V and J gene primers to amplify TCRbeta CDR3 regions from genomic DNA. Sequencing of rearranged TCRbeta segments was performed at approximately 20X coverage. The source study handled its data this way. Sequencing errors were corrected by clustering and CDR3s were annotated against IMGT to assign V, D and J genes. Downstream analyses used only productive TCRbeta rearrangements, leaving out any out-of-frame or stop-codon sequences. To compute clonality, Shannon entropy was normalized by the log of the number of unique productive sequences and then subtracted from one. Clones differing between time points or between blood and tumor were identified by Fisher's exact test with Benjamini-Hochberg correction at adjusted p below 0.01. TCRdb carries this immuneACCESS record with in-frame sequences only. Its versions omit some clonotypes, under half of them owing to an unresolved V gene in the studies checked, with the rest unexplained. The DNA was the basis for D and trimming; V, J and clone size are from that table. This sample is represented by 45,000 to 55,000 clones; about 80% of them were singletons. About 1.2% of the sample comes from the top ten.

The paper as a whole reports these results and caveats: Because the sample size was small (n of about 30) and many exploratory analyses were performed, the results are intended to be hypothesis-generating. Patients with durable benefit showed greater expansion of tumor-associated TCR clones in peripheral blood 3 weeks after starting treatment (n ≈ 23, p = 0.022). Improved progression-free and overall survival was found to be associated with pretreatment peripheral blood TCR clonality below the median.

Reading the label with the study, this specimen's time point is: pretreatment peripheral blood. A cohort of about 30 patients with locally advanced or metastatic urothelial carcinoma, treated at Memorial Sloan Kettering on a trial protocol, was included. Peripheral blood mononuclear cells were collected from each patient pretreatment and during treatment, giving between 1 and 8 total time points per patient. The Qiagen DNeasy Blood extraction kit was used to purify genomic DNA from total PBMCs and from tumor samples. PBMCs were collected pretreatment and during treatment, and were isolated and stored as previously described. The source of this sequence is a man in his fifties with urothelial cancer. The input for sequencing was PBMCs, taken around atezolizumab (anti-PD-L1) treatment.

The CDR3 sequence is CASSTGNTEAFF. The DNA reads as follows: TGCGCCAGCAGCACCGGTAACACTGAAGCTTTCTTT. This receptor chain uses TRBV10-2 and TRBJ1-1; confidence is insufficient to name the D gene. Relative to germline, V is 6 bases shorter and J is 2 bases shorter, with 7 bases between their ends. CDR1 and CDR2 are drawn from the germline V gene: WSHSY, SAAADI. Reading from cysteine to phenylalanine, the CDR3 counts 12 amino acids. The only DNA kept is the CDR3, 36 bases in frame from the first base.